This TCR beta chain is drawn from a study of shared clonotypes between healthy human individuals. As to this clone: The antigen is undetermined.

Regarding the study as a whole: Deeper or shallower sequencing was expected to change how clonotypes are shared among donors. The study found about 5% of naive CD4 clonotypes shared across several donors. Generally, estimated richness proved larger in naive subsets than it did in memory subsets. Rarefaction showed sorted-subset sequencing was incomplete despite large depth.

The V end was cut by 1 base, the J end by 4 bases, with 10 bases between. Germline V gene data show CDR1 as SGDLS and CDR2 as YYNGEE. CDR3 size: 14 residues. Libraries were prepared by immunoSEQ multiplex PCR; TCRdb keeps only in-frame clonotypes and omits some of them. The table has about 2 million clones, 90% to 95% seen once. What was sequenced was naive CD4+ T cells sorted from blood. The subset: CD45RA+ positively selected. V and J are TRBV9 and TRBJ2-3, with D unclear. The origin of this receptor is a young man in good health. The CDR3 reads CASSVRSGPDTQYF. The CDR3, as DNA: TGTGCCAGCAGCGTAAGGTCTGGCCCAGATACGCAGTATTTT.